The 25 T cell receptor beta chains reported below all come from one sample, sequenced in a study of low-dose radiotherapy and immunotherapy resistance in tumors. The sample's time point: before trial treatment. TRAV- and TRBV-specific primers were used for first-strand cDNA, which covered alpha and beta chains. A roughly 19-cycle PCR with a constant-region primer and V-primer adapter amplified TCRs. TCRdb fed the reads into MiXCR, producing one record per CDR3 protein. The sample contains 54,000 or so distinct CDR3 sequences, approximately 25% of which appear only once. Sequenced material: PBMCs, taken before treatment. The receptors stem from a male donor with prostate cancer.

This clonotype came up many times. This chain joins TRBV6-5 and TRBJ2-7, with TRBD1 identical over 8 bases. CDR1 and CDR2 from the germline V gene are MNHEY and SVGAGI. Germline trimming cut 2 bases from V and 3 bases from J; bases unmatched to any gene: 6. This CDR3 is 15 amino acids long. CDR3 DNA sequence: TGTGCCAGCAGTTACGGACAGGGTATCAGCTACGAGCAGTACTTC. As protein: CASSYGQGISYEQYF.

This clonotype is termed medium-sized. The chain employs TRBV5-1 and TRBJ2-1, with 10 bases matching TRBD1. The CDR3 spans 15 residues. Germline lookup yields CDR1 SGHRS and CDR2 YFSETQ. V shed 2 bases, J shed 6 bases, and the junction held 5 bases outside the gene matches. The CDR3 spells CASSFRQGAGNEQFF. The CDR3 nucleotides read TGCGCCAGCAGCTTCAGACAGGGGGCGGGCAATGAGCAGTTCTTC.

This clonotype has a count of ten or more. This chain uses TRBV20-1 with TRBJ2-3, with 12 bases identical to TRBD2. Germline V gene lookup returns CDR1 DFQATT and CDR2 SNEGSKA (reference sequence). The V segment lost 3 bases and the J segment 2 bases; nucleotides outside the gene matches: 6. The CDR3 runs 16 residues. CDR3 in amino acids: CSASLLAGGPTDTQYF. CDR3 sequence (DNA): TGCAGTGCTAGTTTGCTAGCGGGGGGGCCCACAGATACGCAGTATTTT.

This clonotype was recorded at least ten times. As DNA, the CDR3 is TGCGCCAGCAGCTTGGAAGGGGCGGCTGGGGCCAACGTCCTGACTTTC. The encoded protein is CASSLEGAAGANVLTF. V gene TRBV5-1 combines with J gene TRBJ2-6; perhaps TRBD1 as D (5 bases). The CDR3 contains 16 residues. Trimming took 0 bases from V and 2 from J, leaving 9 bases between them. Germline lookup yields CDR1 SGHRS and CDR2 YFSETQ.

About this clonotype: A far larger clone is off by one base, so a read error is likely. V is TRBV6-1 and J is TRBJ2-3; D might be TRBD2 (6 bases). CDR1 MNHNS and CDR2 SASEGT come from the germline V gene. The CDR3 spans 15 residues. Trimming took 8 bases from V and 4 from J, leaving 19 bases between them. CDR3 nucleotides: TGTGCCAGCCGACCGGAGGGGATGGCATCAGATACGCAGTATTTT. This sequence encodes CASRPEGMASDTQYF.

About this clonotype: It differs at one base from a far larger clone, so likely a read error. The rearrangement links TRBV9 to TRBJ2-7; no clear D. Trimming left V 5 bases short and J 0 bases short, with 6 bases between. CDR1 is SGDLS, CDR2 YYNGEE, per germline. The CDR3 sequence is 12 residues long. In DNA form, the CDR3 reads TGTGCCAGCAGTGGGGACTCCTACGAGCAGTACTTC. It is translated as CASSGDSYEQYF. The variable domain in full, with the rest retrieved from reference TRBV9 and TRBJ2-7, is DSGVTQTPKHLITATGQRVTLRCSPRSGDLSVYWYQQSLDQGLQFLIQYYNGEERAKGNILERFSAQQFPDLHSELNLSSLELGDSALYFCASSGDSYEQYFGPGTRLTVT.

This clonotype was observed at least ten times. The V call is TRBV30, the J call TRBJ1-3, with TRBD1 matching over 8 bases. CDR1 is GTSNPN, CDR2 SVGIG, per germline (reference sequence). The V segment lost 5 bases and the J segment 0 bases; nucleotides outside the gene matches: 3. CDR3 size: 14 residues. The CDR3 here is CAWDDRGSGNTIYF. The CDR3 nucleotides are TGTGCCTGGGACGACAGGGGCTCTGGAAACACCATATATTTT.

This clonotype was picked up many times. The chain is built from TRBV18 and TRBJ2-7; 10 bases fit TRBD2. The germline V gene has CDR1 KGHSH and CDR2 LQKENI. The CDR3 sequence is 17 residues long. Germline trimming cut 3 bases from V and 0 bases from J; bases unmatched to any gene: 8. The DNA for the CDR3 is TGTGCCAGCTCACCGTCGAGCGGGGGGGCGAGCTCCTACGAGCAGTACTTC. As protein: CASSPSSGGASSYEQYF.

This clonotype was seen at least ten times. The chain recombines TRBV2 with TRBJ1-3; D is uncertain. Between the trimmed V and J ends, which lost 6 bases and 0 bases, there was a span of 12 bases. Germline V lookup: CDR1 SNHLY, CDR2 FYNNEI. The CDR3 covers 15 residues. This CDR3 is CASRNVGSSGNTIYF. The DNA for the CDR3 is TGTGCCAGCAGGAACGTAGGGAGCTCTGGAAACACCATATATTTT.

This rearrangement joins TRBV6-2 or TRBV6-3 to TRBJ1-1; possibly TRBD1 for D (6 bases). Trimming took off 8 bases at V and 6 bases at J, with 19 bases between the two ends. This CDR3 contains 14 residues. The V gene's germline CDR1 is MNHEY and CDR2 SVGEGT. CDR3 sequence (DNA): TGTGCCAGCCATCCTTCGGGGGCGCGGTCTGAAGCTTTCTTT. It encodes CASHPSGARSEAFF.

The chain links TRBV7-2 to TRBJ2-6, with D possibly being TRBD1 (5 bases). The CDR3 has 18 residues. V was clipped by 4 bases and J by 3 bases, with 19 bases between them. The V gene's germline CDR1 is SGHTA and CDR2 FQGNSA. DNA for the CDR3: TGTGCCAGCAGCTCCACAGGTACCATCTGGAGTGGGGCCAACGTCCTGACTTTC. Its protein is CASSSTGTIWSGANVLTF.

The chain combines TRBV3-1 with TRBJ1-6; D remains unclear. Trimming shortened V by 2 bases and J by 10 bases, and 15 bases separated the two germline ends. The CDR3 consists of 15 residues. Germline V CDR1 and CDR2: LGHDT, YNNKEL (reference sequence). In DNA, the CDR3 is TGTGCCAGCAGCCAATGGCGGGTCGAAGGATCACCCCTCCACTTT. Amino acids: CASSQWRVEGSPLHF.

Ten or more counts support this clonotype. The J gene is TRBJ1-6, the V gene TRBV5-1, with D uncertain. The CDR3 sequence is 14 residues long. Trimming left V 4 bases short and J 4 bases short, with 9 bases between. CDR1 and CDR2 from the germline V gene are SGHRS and YFSETQ. This CDR3 is CASSADGYNSPLHF. The CDR3 DNA reads TGCGCCAGCAGCGCGGACGGTTATAATTCACCCCTCCACTTT. The whole variable domain, remainder taken from reference TRBV5-1 and TRBJ1-6, is KAGVTQTPRYLIKTRGQQVTLSCSPISGHRSVSWYQQTPGQGLQFLFEYFSETQRNKGNFPGRFSGRQFSNSRSEMNVSTLELGDSALYLCASSADGYNSPLHFGNGTRLTVT.

This clonotype occurred many times. J is TRBJ2-1 and V is TRBV7-9; D unresolved. The V gene lost 4 bases and the J gene lost 5 bases, with 12 bases spanning the gap. The CDR3 has 14 residues. CDR1 is SEHNR and CDR2 is FQNEAQ in the germline V gene (reference sequence). CDR3 residues: CASSSPWEDNEQFF. For the CDR3, the DNA is TGTGCCAGCAGCTCCCCATGGGAAGACAATGAGCAGTTCTTC. Combining the CDR3 with reference TRBV7-9 and TRBJ2-1 gives the whole variable domain DTGVSQNPRHKITKRGQNVTFRCDPISEHNRLYWYRQTLGQGPEFLTYFQNEAQLEKSRLLSDRFSAERPKGSFSTLEIQRTEQGDSAMYLCASSSPWEDNEQFFGPGTRLTVL.

At least ten counts were recorded for this clonotype. V gene TRBV28 combines with J gene TRBJ2-1; TRBD2 matches 14 bases. J gave up 9 bases and V 6 bases, and 10 bases lay outside the gene matches. Germline-derived CDR1 and CDR2 are MDHEN and SYDVKM. The CDR3 length is 16 residues. The CDR3 DNA reads TGTGCCAGCAGGGACAGGGGGACTAGCGGGAGAGGTGAGCAGTTCTTC. Translated: CASRDRGTSGRGEQFF.

About this clonotype itself: This likely reflects a read error, since a far larger clone is one base away. The V and J genes are TRBV5-5 and TRBJ2-1, with 13 bases that match TRBD2. CDR1 SGHKS and CDR2 YYEKEE come from the germline V gene (reference sequence). This CDR3 region has 16 residues. CDR3 protein: CASSIRTSGSYNEHFF. The CDR3 coding sequence is TGTGCCAGCAGCATCCGGACTAGCGGGAGCTACAATGAGCACTTCTTC.

Ten or more counts support this clonotype. The rearrangement uses TRBV28 and TRBJ2-5, with 10 bases identical to TRBD2. Germline V gives CDR1 MDHEN, CDR2 SYDVKM. The CDR3 spans 16 residues. The V and J ends lost 6 bases and 2 bases, in that order; junction bases with no gene match: 9. CDR3 coding DNA: TGTGCCAGCAGCTCGTCCGGGACTAGCGAGCAAGAGACCCAGTACTTC. As protein: CASSSSGTSEQETQYF.

This clonotype came up many times. This chain uses TRBV5-4 with TRBJ2-2, with unresolved D. Germline CDR1 reads SGHNT; CDR2 reads YYREEE (reference sequence). The V and J ends lost 0 bases and 6 bases respectively, with 3 bases between them. The CDR3 totals 12 residues. CDR3 loop: CASSLAAGELFF. In DNA form, the CDR3 reads TGTGCCAGCAGCTTGGCGGCCGGGGAGCTGTTTTTT.

This clonotype has ten or more counts. The junction shows a germline mismatch at one end, possibly a read error. The rearrangement uses TRBV20-1 and TRBJ2-7; D is uncertain. Germline lookup yields CDR1 DFQATT and CDR2 SNEGSKA (reference sequence). The CDR3 totals 11 residues. CDR3 sequence reads: CRAGSLGEQYF. CDR3 nucleotide sequence: TGTCGCGCTGGATCGCTTGGAGAGCAGTACTTC.

This clonotype was counted at least ten times. The rearrangement links TRBV9 to TRBJ2-3; perhaps TRBD2 as D (5 bases). Germline V gene data show CDR1 as SGDLS and CDR2 as YYNGEE. The CDR3 extends over 15 amino acids. Trimming removed 0 bases from V and 2 bases from J, with 10 bases in between. CDR3: CASSVEERTTDTQYF. CDR3 bases: TGTGCCAGCAGCGTAGAAGAGCGGACCACAGATACGCAGTATTTT.

The V call is TRBV6-1, the J call TRBJ2-5; unclear D gene. V was trimmed by 2 bases and J by 7 bases, leaving 5 bases between them. CDR1 is MNHNS and CDR2 is SASEGT in the germline V gene. The CDR3 covers 11 residues. CDR3 nucleotides: TGTGCCAGCAGTGAACCCGGGACCCAGTACTTC. Translation: CASSEPGTQYF.

V usage is TRBV5-5 and J usage is TRBJ2-2; TRBD1 agrees at 7 bases. This CDR3 is 15 amino acids long. Germline loops: CDR1 SGHKS, CDR2 YYEKEE (reference sequence). V shed 0 bases, J shed 6 bases, and the junction held 5 bases outside the gene matches. The CDR3 loop is CASSLVTGVSGELFF. CDR3 in DNA: TGTGCCAGCAGCTTGGTTACAGGGGTGTCCGGGGAGCTGTTTTTT.

This clonotype was counted many times. The chain links TRBV6-4 to TRBJ2-2; TRBD2 matches 9 bases. The J segment lost 4 bases and the V segment lost 0 bases, leaving 0 bases of the junction unmatched. The germline V gene has CDR1 MRHNA and CDR2 SNTAGT. CDR3 length: 15 amino acids. CDR3 nucleotide sequence: TGTGCCAGCAGTGACTCTAGCGGGAGCACCGGGGAGCTGTTTTTT. This translates into CASSDSSGSTGELFF.

This clonotype was recorded at least ten times. The chain employs TRBV3-1 and TRBJ2-1; no reliable D call. CDR3 length: 12 amino acids. V was trimmed by 3 bases and J by 5 bases, leaving 5 bases between them. The germline CDR1 and CDR2 sequences are LGHDT and YNNKEL (reference sequence). CDR3 region: CASSHLNNEQFF. CDR3 nucleotide sequence: TGTGCCAGCAGCCATTTGAACAATGAGCAGTTCTTC.

This clonotype came up many times. Germline is not matched at one junction end, which may reflect a read error. This sequence joins TRBV29-1 and TRBJ2-2; D may be TRBD2 (5 bases). Germline CDR1 SQVTM, CDR2 ANQGSEA. The CDR3 spans 11 residues. The CDR3 is CSVVTTGELFF. CDR3 coding DNA: TGTAGCGTTGTAACCACCGGGGAGCTGTTTTTT.